Following are 25 T cell receptor beta chains from one sample sequenced in a study of blood T cell repertoires in COVID-19. The data were produced by immunoSEQ multiplex PCR, yet TCRdb's version contains in-frame clones alone and is incomplete. The table records 99,000 or so clones, about 86% of them present only once. The sequencing sample was made of peripheral blood. Receptor source: a man of 80 years or more with acute or convalescent COVID-19.

V and J are TRBV3-1 (or the pseudogene TRBV3-2) and TRBJ1-1; D may be TRBD1 (5 bases). V was pared by 1 base and J by 3 bases, with 9 bases between. Germline V lookup: CDR1 LGHDT, CDR2 YNNKEL (reference sequence). This CDR3 is 14 amino acids long. CDR3 DNA sequence: TGTGCCAGCAGCCAAGTTGGGGGGGACACTGAAGCTTTCTTT. Translation gives CASSQVGGDTEAFF.

This chain joins TRBV3-1 (or the pseudogene TRBV3-2) and TRBJ1-1; perhaps TRBD1 as D (5 bases). Germline V CDR1 and CDR2: LGHDT, YNNKEL (reference sequence). The CDR3 consists of 14 residues. Deletions cut 2 bases from V and 0 bases from J, with 7 bases between. The CDR3 nucleotides are TGTGCCAGCAGCCAACCAGGGCTGAACACTGAAGCTTTCTTT. It codes for CASSQPGLNTEAFF.

The chain combines TRBV6-5 with TRBJ2-1, with D tentatively TRBD1 (5 bases). V was shortened by 6 bases and J by 0 bases, with 12 bases between the two germline ends. Germline V lookup: CDR1 MNHEY, CDR2 SVGAGI. This CDR3 has 15 residues. The CDR3 reads CASSLQALSYNEQFF. The CDR3 coding sequence is TGTGCCAGCAGCCTACAGGCCCTCTCCTACAATGAGCAGTTCTTC.

CDR3 region: CASRTMDRGLYNSPLHF. CDR3 sequence (DNA): TGTGCCAGTAGAACCATGGACAGGGGGCTTTATAATTCACCCCTCCACTTT. This chain uses TRBV19 with TRBJ1-6; 11 bases agree with TRBD1. The CDR3 runs 17 residues. V lost 6 bases to trimming and J lost 4 bases; unmatched junction nucleotides: 8. Germline V lookup: CDR1 LNHDA, CDR2 SQIVND (reference sequence). The full variable domain, in which reference TRBV19 and TRBJ1-6 provide the parts outside the CDR3, is DGGITQSPKYLFRKEGQNVTLSCEQNLNHDAMYWYRQDPGQGLRLIYYSQIVNDFQKGDIAEGYSVSREKKESFPLTVTSAQKNPTAFYLCASRTMDRGLYNSPLHFGNGTRLTVT.

This chain connects TRBV7-3 to TRBJ1-1, with D perhaps TRBD1 (5 bases). CDR1 SGHTA and CDR2 FQGTGA come from the germline V gene. The CDR3 covers 13 residues. The germline V and J ends were trimmed by 2 bases and 11 bases, with 15 bases remaining between them. The DNA for the CDR3 is TGTGCCAGCAGCTTACCAGGGCTGAGTTCGGCTTTCTTT. Translated: CASSLPGLSSAFF. Full variable domain (missing parts from reference TRBV7-3 and TRBJ1-1): GAGVSQTPSNKVTEKGKYVELRCDPISGHTALYWYRQSLGQGPEFLIYFQGTGAADDSGLPNDRFFAVRPEGSVSTLKIQRTERGDSAVYLCASSLPGLSSAFFGQGTRLTVV.

The chain has TRBV7-2 and TRBJ2-7; no definite D call. The CDR3 contains 15 residues. From germline, CDR1 is SGHTA and CDR2 FQGNSA. Trimming left V 2 bases short and J 2 bases short, with 13 bases between. The CDR3 region has the DNA TGTGCCAGCAGCTTAACCCGTGGCCTTACCTACGAGCAGTACTTC. It codes for CASSLTRGLTYEQYF.

The rearrangement uses TRBV5-1 and TRBJ2-3; no clear D. Trimming pared 2 bases from V and 0 bases from J, leaving 4 bases between. Looked up from germline, CDR1 is SGHRS and CDR2 is YFSETQ. This CDR3 contains 13 residues. CDR3 sequence: CASSFQSTDTQYF. CDR3 bases: TGCGCCAGCAGCTTCCAGAGCACAGATACGCAGTATTTT.

The rearrangement joins TRBV5-1 to TRBJ1-2, with TRBD1 matching over 7 bases. The CDR3 is 15 amino acids. The trim removed 0 bases at V and 2 bases at J, leaving 4 bases unmatched. Germline-derived CDR1 and CDR2 are SGHRS and YFSETQ. The CDR3 region is CASSLEGGQNYGYTF. CDR3 nucleotides: TGCGCCAGCAGCTTGGAAGGGGGCCAAAACTATGGCTACACCTTC.

J is TRBJ1-3 and V is TRBV18; weak D call: TRBD1 (5 bases). Germline V CDR1 and CDR2: KGHSH, LQKENI. The CDR3 contains 15 residues. Trimming cost V 4 bases and J 0 bases, with 10 bases left between them. CDR3 sequence reads: CASSLLQASGNTIYF. The CDR3 bases are TGTGCCAGCTCACTCCTACAGGCCTCTGGAAACACCATATATTTT.

The chain has TRBV7-8 and TRBJ2-5; 8 bases map to TRBD2. This CDR3 is 15 amino acids long. CDR1 is SGHVS, CDR2 FQNEAQ, per germline. Trimming took 4 bases from V and 4 from J; bases not matched to a gene: 8. The CDR3 nucleotides read TGTGCCAGCAGCTCAAGACGCAGCGGGAGAGAGACCCAGTACTTC. Its translation is CASSSRRSGRETQYF.

This chain links TRBV18 with TRBJ2-2, with a tentative D call TRBD1 (5 bases). The germline V gene encodes CDR1 KGHSH and CDR2 LQKENI. CDR3 length: 13 amino acids. Trimming pared 3 bases from V and 7 bases from J, leaving 9 bases between. The CDR3 region has the DNA TGTGCCAGCTCACCGCAGGGTCTCGGGGAGCTGTTTTTT. It codes for CASSPQGLGELFF.

The J gene is TRBJ1-1, the V gene TRBV2; no definite D call. Trimming removed 7 bases from V and 1 base from J, with 13 bases in between. Germline CDR1 reads SNHLY; CDR2 reads FYNNEI. This CDR3 is 14 amino acids long. The CDR3 sequence: CASTLSGGNTEAFF. DNA for the CDR3: TGTGCCAGCACGCTTAGTGGAGGGAACACTGAAGCTTTCTTT. Drawing the rest from reference TRBV2 and TRBJ1-1, the complete variable domain is EPEVTQTPSHQVTQMGQEVILRCVPISNHLYFYWYRQILGQKVEFLVSFYNNEISEKSEIFDDQFSVERPDGSNFTLKIRSTKLEDSAMYFCASTLSGGNTEAFFGQGTRLTVV.

V gene TRBV19 combines with J gene TRBJ2-5, with TRBD2 identical over 10 bases. The J segment lost 5 bases and the V segment lost 7 bases, leaving 7 bases of the junction unmatched. CDR3 length equals 14 residues. Germline V CDR1 and CDR2: LNHDA, SQIVND (reference sequence). The CDR3 here is CASNPSGRPETQYF. CDR3 DNA: TGTGCCAGTAACCCTAGCGGGAGACCGGAGACCCAGTACTTC.

The chain combines TRBV27 with TRBJ2-1; 9 bases are shared with TRBD1. There are 14 residues in the CDR3. With V trimmed by 1 base and J by 10 bases, 5 bases remained unmatched. Germline V gene lookup returns CDR1 MNHEY and CDR2 SMNVEV (reference sequence). The CDR3 nucleotides are TGTGCCAGCAGTTTATTTATCGGGACAGGGGAGCAGTTCTTC. As protein: CASSLFIGTGEQFF.

The chain recombines TRBV6-5 with TRBJ2-5; weak D call: TRBD2 (7 bases). Trimming removed 2 bases from V and 5 bases from J, with 15 bases in between. The CDR3 is 15 residues long. Germline assignment: CDR1 MNHEY and CDR2 SVGAGI. The CDR3 spells CASSYHTGGQETQYF. The CDR3, as DNA: TGTGCCAGCAGTTACCACACCGGGGGGCAGGAGACCCAGTACTTC.

Here the CDR3 reads CASSLRPNSNTEAFF. CDR3 coding DNA: TGTGCCAGCAGTTTACGGCCGAACAGCAACACTGAAGCTTTCTTT. The chain has TRBV27 and TRBJ1-1; D is unresolved. V gave up 2 bases and J gave up 2 bases, with 12 bases separating them. CDR1 MNHEY and CDR2 SMNVEV come from the germline V gene (reference sequence). CDR3 size: 15 residues.

This chain links TRBV18 with TRBJ1-1; weak D call: TRBD1 (5 bases). This CDR3 has 15 residues. V was pared by 0 bases and J by 0 bases, with 8 bases between. Germline CDR1 and CDR2: KGHSH and LQKENI. This CDR3 is CASSPPGGLNTEAFF. CDR3 nucleotides: TGTGCCAGCTCACCACCGGGGGGTTTGAACACTGAAGCTTTCTTT.

J is TRBJ2-3 and V is TRBV6-5; D is uncertain. The germline CDR1 and CDR2 sequences are MNHEY and SVGAGI. V was clipped by 5 bases and J by 2 bases, with 14 bases between them. The CDR3 length is 15 residues. The CDR3 loop is CASSIGGLYTDTQYF. For the CDR3, the DNA is TGTGCCAGCAGTATAGGTGGGCTTTACACAGATACGCAGTATTTT.

The V call is TRBV25-1, the J call TRBJ1-2; weak D call: TRBD1 (6 bases). This CDR3 is 13 amino acids long. Germline V CDR1 and CDR2: MGHDK, SYGVNS. Trimming stripped 3 bases from V and 8 bases from J, with 13 bases between. As DNA, the CDR3 is TGTGCCAGCAGTGATCGACTACAGGGAGGCTACACCTTC. It translates to CASSDRLQGGYTF.

This chain connects TRBV5-5 to TRBJ1-5, with 8 bases that match TRBD1. Germline trimming cut 2 bases from V and 0 bases from J; bases unmatched to any gene: 13. Germline CDR1 is SGHKS and CDR2 is YYEKEE (reference sequence). The CDR3 has 19 amino acids. CDR3 coding DNA: TGTGCCAGCAGCTTACGGACAACAGGGGGGTCTTATAGCAATCAGCCCCAGCATTTT. Translation gives CASSLRTTGGSYSNQPQHF. The whole variable domain, filled in from reference TRBV5-5 and TRBJ1-5, reads DAGVTQSPTHLIKTRGQQVTLRCSPISGHKSVSWYQQVLGQGPQFIFQYYEKEERGRGNFPDRFSARQFPNYSSELNVNALLLGDSALYLCASSLRTTGGSYSNQPQHFGDGTRLSIL.

The chain recombines TRBV28 with TRBJ2-7; D gene unclear. Trimming pared 6 bases from V and 4 bases from J, leaving 22 bases between. This CDR3 has 16 residues. Germline values: CDR1 MDHEN, CDR2 SYDVKM. In DNA, the CDR3 is TGTGCCAGCAGCGTCAACCCGCCTTCGGCGGAGTACGAGCAGTACTTC. Translating it yields CASSVNPPSAEYEQYF.

Note on this clone: Other nucleotide sequences in the sample specify the same CDR3. The chain has TRBV18 and TRBJ2-7, with D perhaps matching TRBD1 (5 bases). The CDR3 spans 15 residues. V lost 3 bases, J lost 0 bases, and 12 bases lay in between. CDR1 is KGHSH and CDR2 is LQKENI in the germline V gene. The CDR3 DNA sequence: TGTGCCAGCTCACCTAAACAGGCATTCTCCTACGAGCAGTACTTC. Translated, it gives CASSPKQAFSYEQYF.

This rearrangement joins TRBV7-9 to TRBJ1-4; D not certain. The CDR3 contains 16 residues. With 3 bases removed from V and 3 bases from J, the gap between germline ends came to 14 bases. CDR1 is SEHNR, CDR2 FQNEAQ, per germline (reference sequence). CDR3 nucleotide sequence: TGTGCCAGCAGCTTCGCCCACGCTACAGCTAATGAAAAACTGTTTTTT. Residues: CASSFAHATANEKLFF.

V is TRBV5-4 and J is TRBJ1-3; weak D call: TRBD1 (6 bases). The CDR3 length is 16 residues. CDR1 and CDR2 (germline): SGHNT, YYREEE (reference sequence). Trimming pared 0 bases from V and 0 bases from J, leaving 10 bases between. CDR3 protein: CASSLDQGNSGNTIYF. In nucleotides, the CDR3 is TGTGCCAGCAGCTTGGATCAGGGGAACTCTGGAAACACCATATATTTT.

The chain links TRBV3-1 (or the pseudogene TRBV3-2) to TRBJ1-5; 7 nucleotides align to TRBD1. V was pared by 5 bases and J by 4 bases, with 5 bases of the junction left unmatched. This CDR3 region has 14 residues. The germline gives CDR1 LGHDT, CDR2 YNNKEL (reference sequence). CDR3 sequence: CASSRGTANQPQHF. In DNA, the CDR3 is TGTGCCAGCAGCAGGGGGACAGCTAATCAGCCCCAGCATTTT.